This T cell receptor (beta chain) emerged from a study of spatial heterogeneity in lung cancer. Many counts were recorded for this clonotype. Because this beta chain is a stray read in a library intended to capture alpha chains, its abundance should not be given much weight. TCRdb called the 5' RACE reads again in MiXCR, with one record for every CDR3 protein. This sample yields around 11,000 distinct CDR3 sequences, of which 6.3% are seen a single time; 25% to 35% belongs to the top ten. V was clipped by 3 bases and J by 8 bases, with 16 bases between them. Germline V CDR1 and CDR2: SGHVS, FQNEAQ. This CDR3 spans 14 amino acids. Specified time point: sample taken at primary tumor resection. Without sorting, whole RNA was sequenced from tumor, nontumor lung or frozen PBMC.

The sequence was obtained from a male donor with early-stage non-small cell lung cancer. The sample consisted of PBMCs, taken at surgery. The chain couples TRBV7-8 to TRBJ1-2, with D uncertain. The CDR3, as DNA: TGTGCCAGCAGCTTTACCCGCGGTCAGCAAGGCTACACCTTC. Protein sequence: CASSFTRGQQGYTF.